The 8 T cell receptor beta chains listed next were all sequenced from one sample in a study of T cells in Graves' hyperthyroidism and ophthalmopathy. TCR beta CDR3 region amplification was performed from RNA transcripts. RT-PCR in the first round (using the HTBI primer set) targeted the TCR CDR3. TCRdb fed the multiplex PCR reads into MiXCR, producing one record per CDR3 protein. The sample comprises about 640,000 distinct CDR3 sequences, less than 25% of which are singletons, and about 34% rests with the top ten. Material for sequencing was blood. These receptor sequences come from a man aged 30 to 45 with Graves' ophthalmopathy.

This clonotype has ten or more counts. The gene calls are TRBV27 and TRBJ2-7, with 11 bases matching TRBD2. The CDR3 covers 14 residues. V lost 3 bases and J lost 4; bases outside the gene matches: 2. CDR1 and CDR2 (germline): MNHEY, SMNVEV (reference sequence). In DNA form, the CDR3 reads TGTGCCAGCAGTTTGACTAGCGGGGATTACGAGCAGTACTTC. It codes for CASSLTSGDYEQYF.

Only a few counts were recorded for this clonotype. V and J are TRBV6-1 and TRBJ1-2; D is ambiguous. Germline V lookup: CDR1 MNHNS, CDR2 SASEGT. V dropped 2 bases and J dropped 8 bases, with 12 bases sitting between them. The CDR3 extends over 13 amino acids. CDR3 DNA: TGTGCCAGCAGTGAATTCTACCGGGGAGGCTACACCTTC. It translates to CASSEFYRGGYTF.

The gene calls are TRBV12-3 or TRBV12-4 and TRBJ1-6; D possibly corresponds to TRBD1 (5 bases). The CDR3 sequence is 15 residues long. Trimming left V 4 bases short and J 4 bases short, with 11 bases between. In DNA, the CDR3 is TGTGCCAGCAGTTCAGGGACGGTTTATAATTCACCCCTCCACTTT. Translated, it gives CASSSGTVYNSPLHF.

There are many counts of this clonotype. The chain carries TRBV11-2 and TRBJ2-2; 7 bases align to TRBD1. This CDR3 has 15 residues. CDR1 SGHAT and CDR2 FQNNGV come from the germline V gene. V lost 5 bases and J lost 5; bases outside the gene matches: 8. CDR3 sequence reads: CASSPTTGRTGELFF. The DNA for the CDR3 is TGTGCCAGCAGCCCTACGACAGGGAGAACCGGGGAGCTGTTTTTT.

The gene calls are TRBV6-6 and TRBJ2-7, with 9 positions matching TRBD1. V trimming: 0 bases; J trimming: 5 bases; junction bases outside the gene matches: 14. The CDR3 spans 18 residues. CDR1 is MNHNY, CDR2 SVGAGI, per germline (reference sequence). CDR3 sequence reads: CASSYSMRGTGGINEQYF. As DNA, the CDR3 is TGTGCCAGCAGTTACTCGATGCGAGGTACAGGGGGCATAAACGAGCAGTACTTC.

This clonotype has a count of ten or more. The chain is built from TRBV7-9 and TRBJ2-7; TRBD1 agrees at 7 bases. The germline V gene has CDR1 SEHNR and CDR2 FQNEAQ (reference sequence). After removal of 3 bases from V and 3 bases from J, the junction contained 5 bases not matched to a gene. The CDR3 has 14 residues. CDR3 DNA sequence: TGTGCCAGCAGCTTGGACAGGCCCCTCTACGAGCAGTACTTC. This gives the protein CASSLDRPLYEQYF. The full variable domain, in which reference TRBV7-9 and TRBJ2-7 provide the parts outside the CDR3, is DTGVSQNPRHKITKRGQNVTFRCDPISEHNRLYWYRQTLGQGPEFLTYFQNEAQLEKSRLLSDRFSAERPKGSFSTLEIQRTEQGDSAMYLCASSLDRPLYEQYFGPGTRLTVT.

This clonotype was observed a few times. The V and J genes are TRBV18 and TRBJ2-2, with 10 bases aligning to TRBD1. V gave up 3 bases and J gave up 4 bases; unmatched junction bases: 5. Germline CDR1 is KGHSH and CDR2 is LQKENI. The CDR3 length is 16 residues. Here the CDR3 DNA reads TGTGCCAGCTCACCGCGACAGGGGGCGAGCACCGGGGAGCTGTTTTTT. Translation: CASSPRQGASTGELFF.

The chain couples TRBV28 to TRBJ2-3; 8 bases align to TRBD1. The ends lost 7 bases at V and 2 bases at J; junction bases unmatched: 11. CDR1 and CDR2 from the germline V gene are MDHEN and SYDVKM. The CDR3 is 16 residues long. The CDR3 DNA is TGTGCCAGCACCTCCGTGGACAGGGTAGTCACAGATACGCAGTATTTT. Translating gives CASTSVDRVVTDTQYF. Using reference TRBV28 and TRBJ2-3 for the parts outside the CDR3, the full variable domain is DVKVTQSSRYLVKRTGEKVFLECVQDMDHENMFWYRQDPGLGLRLIYFSYDVKMKEKGDIPEGYSVSREKKERFSLILESASTNQTSMYLCASTSVDRVVTDTQYFGPGTRLTVL.